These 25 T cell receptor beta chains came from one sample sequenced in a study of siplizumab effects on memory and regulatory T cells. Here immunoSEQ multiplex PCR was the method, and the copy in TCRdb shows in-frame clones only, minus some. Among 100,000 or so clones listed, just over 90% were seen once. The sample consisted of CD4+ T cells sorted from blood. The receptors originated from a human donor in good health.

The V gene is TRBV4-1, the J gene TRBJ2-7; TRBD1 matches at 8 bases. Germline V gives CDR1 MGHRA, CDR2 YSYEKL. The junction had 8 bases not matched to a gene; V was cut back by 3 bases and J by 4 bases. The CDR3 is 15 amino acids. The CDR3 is CASSQIDRGRYEQYF. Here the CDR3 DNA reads TGCGCCAGCAGCCAGATTGACAGGGGTCGATACGAGCAGTACTTC.

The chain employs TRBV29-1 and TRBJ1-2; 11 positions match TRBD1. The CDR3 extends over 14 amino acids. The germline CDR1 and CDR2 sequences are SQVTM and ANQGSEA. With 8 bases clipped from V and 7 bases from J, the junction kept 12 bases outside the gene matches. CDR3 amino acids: CSIRTAGTGGGYTF. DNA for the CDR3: TGCAGCATCAGAACGGCTGGGACAGGGGGTGGCTACACCTTC.

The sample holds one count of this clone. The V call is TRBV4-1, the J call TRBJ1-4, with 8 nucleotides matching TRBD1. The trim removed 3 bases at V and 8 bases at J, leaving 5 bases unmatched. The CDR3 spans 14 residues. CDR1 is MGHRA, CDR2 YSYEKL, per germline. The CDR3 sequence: CASSQTGVREKLFF. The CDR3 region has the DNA TGCGCCAGCAGCCAGACAGGGGTCCGGGAAAAACTGTTTTTT.

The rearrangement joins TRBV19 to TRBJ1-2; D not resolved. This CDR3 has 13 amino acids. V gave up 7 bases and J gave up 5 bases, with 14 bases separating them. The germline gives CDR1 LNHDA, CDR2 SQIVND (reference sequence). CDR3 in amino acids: CASMSGGLYGYTF. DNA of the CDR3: TGTGCCAGTATGTCCGGCGGCCTATATGGCTACACCTTC.

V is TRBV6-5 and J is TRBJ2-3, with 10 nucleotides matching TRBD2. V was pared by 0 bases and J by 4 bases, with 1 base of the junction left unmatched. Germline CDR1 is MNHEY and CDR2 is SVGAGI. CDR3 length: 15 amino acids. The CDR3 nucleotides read TGTGCCAGCAGTTACTCAGCGGGGGGGCCAGATACGCAGTATTTT. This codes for CASSYSAGGPDTQYF.

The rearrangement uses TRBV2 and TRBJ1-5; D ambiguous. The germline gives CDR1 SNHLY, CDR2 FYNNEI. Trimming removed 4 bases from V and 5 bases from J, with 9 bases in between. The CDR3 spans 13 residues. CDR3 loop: CASSGPLDQPQHF. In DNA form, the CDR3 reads TGTGCCAGCAGTGGACCTTTGGATCAGCCCCAGCATTTT.

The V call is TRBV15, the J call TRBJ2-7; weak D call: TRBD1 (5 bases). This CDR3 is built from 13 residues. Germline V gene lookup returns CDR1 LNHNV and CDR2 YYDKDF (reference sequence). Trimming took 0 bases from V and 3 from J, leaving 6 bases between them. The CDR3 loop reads CATSRDQGYEQYF. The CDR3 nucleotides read TGTGCCACCAGCAGAGATCAGGGCTACGAGCAGTACTTC. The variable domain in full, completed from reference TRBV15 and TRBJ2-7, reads DAMVIQNPRYQVTQFGKPVTLSCSQTLNHNVMYWYQQKSSQAPKLLFHYYDKDFNNEADTPDNFQSRRPNTSFCFLDIRSPGLGDTAMYLCATSRDQGYEQYFGPGTRLTVT.

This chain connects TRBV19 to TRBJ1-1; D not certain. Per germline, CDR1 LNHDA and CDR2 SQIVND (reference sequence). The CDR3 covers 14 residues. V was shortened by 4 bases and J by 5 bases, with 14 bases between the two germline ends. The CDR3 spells CASSKGSLQTEAFF. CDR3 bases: TGTGCCAGTAGTAAGGGCAGCCTCCAGACTGAAGCTTTCTTT. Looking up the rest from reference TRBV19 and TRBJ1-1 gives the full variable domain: DGGITQSPKYLFRKEGQNVTLSCEQNLNHDAMYWYRQDPGQGLRLIYYSQIVNDFQKGDIAEGYSVSREKKESFPLTVTSAQKNPTAFYLCASSKGSLQTEAFFGQGTRLTVV.

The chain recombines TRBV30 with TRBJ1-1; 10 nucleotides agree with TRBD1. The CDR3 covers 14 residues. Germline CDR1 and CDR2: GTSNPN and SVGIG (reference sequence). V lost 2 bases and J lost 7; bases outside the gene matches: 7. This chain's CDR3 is CAWSPPGTGVEAFF. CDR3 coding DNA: TGTGCCTGGAGTCCTCCGGGGACAGGGGTTGAAGCTTTCTTT.

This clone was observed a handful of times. The CDR3 protein is CASSQDPTGELFF. The CDR3 DNA reads as TGTGCCAGCAGCCAAGACCCCACCGGGGAGCTGTTTTTT. The V call is TRBV4-2, the J call TRBJ2-2; unclear D gene. Germline-derived CDR1 and CDR2 are LGHNA and YNFKEQ. The V end was cut by 0 bases, the J end by 4 bases, with 3 bases between. The CDR3 is 13 residues long.

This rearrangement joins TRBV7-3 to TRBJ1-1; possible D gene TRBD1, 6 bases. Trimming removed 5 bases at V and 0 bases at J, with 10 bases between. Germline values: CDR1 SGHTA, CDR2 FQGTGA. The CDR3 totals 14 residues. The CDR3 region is CASSPQGMNTEAFF. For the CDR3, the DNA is TGTGCCAGCAGCCCCCAGGGGATGAACACTGAAGCTTTCTTT.

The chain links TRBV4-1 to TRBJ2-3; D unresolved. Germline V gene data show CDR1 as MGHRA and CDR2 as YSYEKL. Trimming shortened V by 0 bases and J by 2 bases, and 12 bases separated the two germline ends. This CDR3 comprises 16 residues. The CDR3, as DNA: TGCGCCAGCAGCCAAGACCCGTCCGGGCCCACAGATACGCAGTATTTT. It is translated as CASSQDPSGPTDTQYF.

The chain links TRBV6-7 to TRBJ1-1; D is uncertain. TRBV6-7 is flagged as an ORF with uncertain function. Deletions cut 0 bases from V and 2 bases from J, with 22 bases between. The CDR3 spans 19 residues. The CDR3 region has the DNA TGTGCCAGCAGTTACTCAATCTCCCCCCAGGCGGCGAGAAACACTGAAGCTTTCTTT. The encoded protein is CASSYSISPQAARNTEAFF.

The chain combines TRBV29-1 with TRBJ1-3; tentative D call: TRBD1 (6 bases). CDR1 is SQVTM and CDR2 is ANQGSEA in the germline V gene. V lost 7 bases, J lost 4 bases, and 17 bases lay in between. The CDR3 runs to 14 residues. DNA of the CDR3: TGCAGCGCCGAACAGGGATGGGGCGGAAACACCATATATTTT. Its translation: CSAEQGWGGNTIYF.

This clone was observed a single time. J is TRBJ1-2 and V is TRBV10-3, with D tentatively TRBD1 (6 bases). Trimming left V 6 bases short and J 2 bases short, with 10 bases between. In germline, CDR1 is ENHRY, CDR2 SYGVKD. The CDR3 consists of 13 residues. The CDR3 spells CAIRAGDNYGYTF. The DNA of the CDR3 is TGTGCCATCAGGGCAGGGGACAACTATGGCTACACCTTC.

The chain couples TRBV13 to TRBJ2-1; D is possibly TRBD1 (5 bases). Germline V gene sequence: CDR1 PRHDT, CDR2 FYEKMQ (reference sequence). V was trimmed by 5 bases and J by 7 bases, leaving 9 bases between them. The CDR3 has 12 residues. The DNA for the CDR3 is TGTGCCAGCAGCCCCAGGGAAAATGAGCAGTTCTTC. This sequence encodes CASSPRENEQFF.

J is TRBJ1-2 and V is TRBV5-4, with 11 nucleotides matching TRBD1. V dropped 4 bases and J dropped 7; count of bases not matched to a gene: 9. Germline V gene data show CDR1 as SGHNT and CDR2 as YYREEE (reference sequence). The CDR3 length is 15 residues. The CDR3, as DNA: TGTGCCAGCAGCCCGGACAGGGGGCGATATATTGGCTACACCTTC. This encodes CASSPDRGRYIGYTF.

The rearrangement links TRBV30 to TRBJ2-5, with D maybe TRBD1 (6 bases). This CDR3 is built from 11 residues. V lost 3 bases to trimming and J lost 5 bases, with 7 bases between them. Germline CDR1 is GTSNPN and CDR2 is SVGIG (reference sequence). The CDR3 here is CAWRRGETQYF. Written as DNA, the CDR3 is TGTGCCTGGAGAAGGGGGGAGACCCAGTACTTC.

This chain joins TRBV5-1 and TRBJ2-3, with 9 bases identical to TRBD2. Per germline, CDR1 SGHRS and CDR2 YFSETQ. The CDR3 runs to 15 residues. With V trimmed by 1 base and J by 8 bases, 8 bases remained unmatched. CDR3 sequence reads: CASSLRLAAQGTQYF. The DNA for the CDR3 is TGCGCCAGCAGCTTGAGACTAGCGGCCCAGGGTACGCAGTATTTT.

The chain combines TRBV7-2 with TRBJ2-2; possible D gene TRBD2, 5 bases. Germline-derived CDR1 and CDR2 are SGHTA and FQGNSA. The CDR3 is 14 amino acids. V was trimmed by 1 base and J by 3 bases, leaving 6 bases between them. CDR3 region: CASSLVAYTGELFF. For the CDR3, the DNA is TGTGCCAGCAGCTTAGTAGCGTACACCGGGGAGCTGTTTTTT.

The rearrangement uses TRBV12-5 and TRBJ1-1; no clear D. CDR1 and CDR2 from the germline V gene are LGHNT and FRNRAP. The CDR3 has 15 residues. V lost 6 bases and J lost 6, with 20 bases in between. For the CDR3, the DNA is TGTGCTAGTGGGGAACAGACGCAGTTTCTGGCTGAAGCTTTCTTT. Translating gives CASGEQTQFLAEAFF.

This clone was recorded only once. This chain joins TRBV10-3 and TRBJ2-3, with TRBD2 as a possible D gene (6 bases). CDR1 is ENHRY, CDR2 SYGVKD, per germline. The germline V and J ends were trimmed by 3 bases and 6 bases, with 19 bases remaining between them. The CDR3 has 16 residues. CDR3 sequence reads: CAISELAGTSGDTQYF. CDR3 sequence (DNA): TGTGCCATCAGTGAACTGGCGGGGACCTCCGGGGATACGCAGTATTTT.

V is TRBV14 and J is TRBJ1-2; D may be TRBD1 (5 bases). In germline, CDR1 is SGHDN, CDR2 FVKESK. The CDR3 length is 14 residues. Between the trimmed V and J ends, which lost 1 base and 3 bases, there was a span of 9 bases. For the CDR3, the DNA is TGTGCCAGCAGCCAAGTCTGGGGGGACTATGGCTACACCTTC. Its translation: CASSQVWGDYGYTF.

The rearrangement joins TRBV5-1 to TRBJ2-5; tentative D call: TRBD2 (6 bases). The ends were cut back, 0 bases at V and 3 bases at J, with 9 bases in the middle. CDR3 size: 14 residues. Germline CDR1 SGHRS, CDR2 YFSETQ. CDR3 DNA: TGCGCCAGCAGCTTGGGGACTATGGAAGAGACCCAGTACTTC. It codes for CASSLGTMEETQYF.

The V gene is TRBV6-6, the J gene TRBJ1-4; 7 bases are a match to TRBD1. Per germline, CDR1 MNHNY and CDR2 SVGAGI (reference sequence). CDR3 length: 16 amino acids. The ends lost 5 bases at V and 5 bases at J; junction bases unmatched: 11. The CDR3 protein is CASSTRQGLGNEKLFF. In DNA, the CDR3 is TGTGCCAGCAGTACGAGACAGGGCTTGGGGAATGAAAAACTGTTTTTT.